The rows below give T cell receptor beta chains drawn from one sample of a study of T cell repertoires in cytomegalovirus infection. For these TCRs, the target antigens are not known. Using its own MiXCR run on the reads, TCRdb lists one record per CDR3 protein. The sample lists about 350,000 distinct CDR3 sequences, roughly 34% seen once, with less than 15% in the top ten. Here the sequenced sample was cultured PBMCs, taken from culture after CMV antigen stimulation. Receptor source: a human donor in good health (CMV status not recorded). Some clones in this sample may be carry-over from other donors' samples. The CDR3 runs from the conserved cysteine through the conserved F or W. A D gene is named only where the DNA matches it firmly. Rows may omit the clone size; those that give it use once, few, many or a size class.

DNA | CDR3 | J | V | size | D
TGTGCCAGCAGCTTATTCCGGGAGCAGTTCTTC | CASSLFREQFF | TRBJ2-1 | TRBV7-2 | few | -
TGTGCCAGCAGTTTTGGTTCTAATGAAAAACTGTTTTTT | CASSFGSNEKLFF | TRBJ1-4 | TRBV12-3/TRBV12-4 | - | -
TGCGCCAGCAGCCAAGATGGATCCATCAGGGGTGGCTACACCTTC | CASSQDGSIRGGYTF | TRBJ1-2 | TRBV4-1 | - | -
TGTGCCACCAGCAGAGTGCTAGCGGGGAACAATGAGCAGTTCTTC | CATSRVLAGNNEQFF | TRBJ2-1 | TRBV15 | few | TRBD2
TGCGCCAGCAGGGTAGCGGGAGGGGAAGAAGATACGCAGTATTTT | CASRVAGGEEDTQYF | TRBJ2-3 | TRBV5-1 | few | TRBD2
TGTGCCAGTAGTGCAGGACAGGGGATCGCGGCCAAAAACATTCAGTACTTC | CASSAGQGIAAKNIQYF | TRBJ2-4 | TRBV19 | - | TRBD1
TGTGCCAGCTCGCAACCCGCTCGACCCCTCCACTTT | CASSQPARPLHF | TRBJ1-6 | TRBV5-6 | - | -
TGTGCCAGCAGCTCCGCCGGACTTGGGAACAATGAGCAGTTCTTC | CASSSAGLGNNEQFF | TRBJ2-1 | TRBV7-2 | many | -
TGTGCCAGCAGTTTCGAGATAGCCAAAAACATTCAGTACTTC | CASSFEIAKNIQYF | TRBJ2-4 | TRBV28 | few | -
TGTGCAGTCAGGGGGGCGGCCAAAAACATTCAGTACTTC | CAVRGAAKNIQYF | TRBJ2-4 | TRBV28 | - | -
TGTGCCAGCAGCTTAAACCCAGCGGGAAACACAGATACGCAGTATTTT | CASSLNPAGNTDTQYF | TRBJ2-3 | TRBV11-2 | - | TRBD2
TGTGCCAGCAGCTTAGTAGCGGGAGTTTTCTACAATGAGCAGTTCTTC | CASSLVAGVFYNEQFF | TRBJ2-1 | TRBV7-2 | - | TRBD2
TGCGCCAGCAGCCTTAAACGGACTAGCGGGGACGACCAAGAGACCCAGTACTTC | CASSLKRTSGDDQETQYF | TRBJ2-5 | TRBV4-1 | - | TRBD2
TGTGCCAGCAGCTTGGGGGCGGCACCTAACTATGGCTACACCTTC | CASSLGAAPNYGYTF | TRBJ1-2 | TRBV5-4 | once | -
TGTGCCAGCAGCTCAGAGATCCAAGAGACCCAGTACTTC | CASSSEIQETQYF | TRBJ2-5 | TRBV7-2 | many | -
TGTGCCACCAGCATAGGGGGGGCGATGTCTCAGCCCCAGCATTTT | CATSIGGAMSQPQHF | TRBJ1-5 | TRBV15 | - | -
TGTGCCAGCAGTTTTGGGGATCTAGCGCCCCTCGCGGGGGAGCTGTTTTTT | CASSFGDLAPLAGELFF | TRBJ2-2 | TRBV12-3/TRBV12-4 | - | -
TGTGCCAGCAGCTTAGACATACGAGACGCGCAGTATTTT | CASSLDIRDAQYF | TRBJ2-3 | TRBV7-2 | - | -